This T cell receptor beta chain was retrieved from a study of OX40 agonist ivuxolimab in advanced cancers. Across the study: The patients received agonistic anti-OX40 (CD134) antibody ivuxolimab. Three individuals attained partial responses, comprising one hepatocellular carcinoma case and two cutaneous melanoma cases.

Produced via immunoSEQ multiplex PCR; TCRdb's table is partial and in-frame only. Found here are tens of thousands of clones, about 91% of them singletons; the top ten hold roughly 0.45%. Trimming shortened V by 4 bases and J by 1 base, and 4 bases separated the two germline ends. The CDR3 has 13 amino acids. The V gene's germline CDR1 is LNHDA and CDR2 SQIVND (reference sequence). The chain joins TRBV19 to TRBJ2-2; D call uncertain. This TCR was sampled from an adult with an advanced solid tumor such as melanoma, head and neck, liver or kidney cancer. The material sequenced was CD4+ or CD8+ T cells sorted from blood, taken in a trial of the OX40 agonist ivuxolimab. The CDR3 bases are TGTGCCAGTAGTAGCGGGAACACCGGGGAGCTGTTTTTT. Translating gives CASSSGNTGELFF.